A single TCR beta chain is shown here with its context. The data were taken from a study of OX40 agonist ivuxolimab in advanced cancers. Study overall: The dose of intravenous ivuxolimab that patients received every 2 weeks ranged from 0.01 to 10 mg/kg. Partial responses were achieved by three patients, one with hepatocellular carcinoma and two with cutaneous melanoma.

The trim removed 0 bases at V and 8 bases at J, leaving 8 bases unmatched. Per the germline V gene, CDR1 is SGHTS and CDR2 is YDEGEE. The CDR3 has 16 amino acids. The protocol was immunoSEQ multiplex PCR, while the TCRdb copy is restricted to in-frame clones and leaves out a portion. The sample yields 45,000 to 55,000 clones, 70% to 90% seen once. The genes are TRBV5-8 and TRBJ2-1; 10 bases agree with TRBD2. The sequenced sample was CD4+ or CD8+ T cells sorted from blood, obtained in a trial of the OX40 agonist ivuxolimab. The receptor comes from an adult with an advanced solid tumor such as melanoma, head and neck, liver or kidney cancer. As DNA, the CDR3 is TGTGCCAGCAGCTTGGCAATGCTAGCGGGAGTTGATGAGCAGTTCTTC. This gives the protein CASSLAMLAGVDEQFF.